The 18 T cell receptor beta chains listed next were all sequenced from one sample in a study of shared clonotypes between healthy human individuals. Produced via immunoSEQ multiplex PCR; TCRdb's table is partial and in-frame only. The top ten clones hold approximately 1% of a sample with some 1.5 million clones, around 95% of them seen once. The source material was naive CD4+ T cells sorted from blood. Described subset: CD45RA+ positively selected. These receptors all come from a young man in good health.

Remarks on this clone: One end of the junction fails to match germline, which may point to a read error. The rearrangement uses TRBV30 and TRBJ2-7; D is unclear. Germline-derived CDR1 and CDR2 are GTSNPN and SVGIG (reference sequence). CDR3 length: 13 residues. The CDR3 region has the DNA TGTGCCTGGAGTGTATGGGGAACCTACGAGCAGCACTTC. The encoded protein is CAWSVWGTYEQHF.

The chain has TRBV30 and TRBJ2-1, with D possibly matching TRBD1 (5 bases). The CDR3 covers 12 residues. Germline CDR1 GTSNPN, CDR2 SVGIG (reference sequence). Trimming cost V 1 base and J 11 bases, with 12 bases left between them. The CDR3 protein is CAWSDKNRKQFF. The CDR3 DNA is TGTGCCTGGAGTGATAAGAACAGGAAGCAGTTCTTC.

The DNA for the CDR3 is TGTGCCAGCAGCTTACCGTCGGGGGGGACAGGGAACAATGAGCAGTTCTTC. Its translation: CASSLPSGGTGNNEQFF. The chain employs TRBV7-9 and TRBJ2-1; a weak D match, TRBD1 (9 bases). Trimming took off 2 bases at V and 5 bases at J, with 19 bases between the two ends. CDR1 and CDR2 (germline): SEHNR, FQNEAQ (reference sequence). This CDR3 contains 17 residues.

V usage is TRBV6-6 and J usage is TRBJ1-5; D not certain. There are 14 residues in the CDR3. The ends were cut back, 5 bases at V and 6 bases at J, with 14 bases in the middle. Germline V gene data show CDR1 as MNHNY and CDR2 as SVGAGI (reference sequence). The CDR3 coding sequence is TGTGCCAGCAGTCTTCGCCAATCGGGTCAGCCCCAGCATTTT. This codes for CASSLRQSGQPQHF.

CDR3 sequence: CASSLDSGEQYF. For the CDR3, the DNA is TGTGCCAGCAGCTTAGATTCGGGCGAGCAGTACTTC. The gene calls are TRBV11-2 and TRBJ2-7; no reliable D call. Germline V gene lookup returns CDR1 SGHAT and CDR2 FQNNGV. CDR3 length: 12 amino acids. Trimming removed 0 bases at V and 6 bases at J, with 6 bases between.

The chain recombines TRBV28 with TRBJ1-5; weak D call: TRBD1 (5 bases). Between the trimmed V and J ends, which lost 7 bases and 6 bases, there was a span of 25 bases. Germline-derived CDR1 and CDR2 are MDHEN and SYDVKM. The CDR3 has 17 residues. In DNA form, the CDR3 reads TGTGCCAGCACCCGCTGGGGGGTGGCAGTTGTATCTCAGCCCCAGCATTTT. This translates into CASTRWGVAVVSQPQHF.

Notes on this clone: The sample has other DNA sequences that encode this CDR3 too. The chain employs TRBV18 and TRBJ2-7, with 7 bases identical to TRBD1. CDR1 KGHSH and CDR2 LQKENI come from the germline V gene. This CDR3 has 15 amino acids. The J segment lost 0 bases and the V segment lost 3 bases, leaving 5 bases of the junction unmatched. The CDR3 sequence: CASSPRGQSSYEQYF. The CDR3, as DNA: TGTGCCAGCTCACCCAGGGGACAGAGCTCCTACGAGCAGTACTTC.

This clone was recorded many times. The V call is TRBV6-5, the J call TRBJ1-3; D unresolved. The CDR3 sequence is 15 residues long. In germline, CDR1 is MNHEY, CDR2 SVGAGI. The ends were cut back, 8 bases at V and 0 bases at J, with 14 bases in the middle. CDR3: CASRPGMNSGNTIYF. CDR3 nucleotide sequence: TGTGCCAGCCGGCCGGGGATGAACTCTGGAAACACCATATATTTT.

Details on this clone: The same CDR3 also results from other DNA sequences found in this sample. This rearrangement joins TRBV6-5 to TRBJ2-1; D is ambiguous. Germline V gene lookup returns CDR1 MNHEY and CDR2 SVGAGI. The CDR3 length is 15 residues. Trimming pared 0 bases from V and 0 bases from J, leaving 6 bases between. The CDR3 loop is CASSYSSISYNEQFF. The CDR3 DNA follows: TGTGCCAGCAGTTACTCGTCCATCTCCTACAATGAGCAGTTCTTC.

This chain links TRBV29-1 with TRBJ2-3; 8 bases map to TRBD2. The CDR3 is 15 amino acids. Looked up from germline, CDR1 is SQVTM and CDR2 is ANQGSEA. The V segment lost 7 bases and the J segment 7 bases; nucleotides outside the gene matches: 16. In nucleotides, the CDR3 is TGCAGCGCAGAGAGGACCGCGACTAGCGAGAATACGCAGTATTTT. Its protein is CSAERTATSENTQYF.

The V and J genes are TRBV10-1 and TRBJ1-1; no firm D call. The CDR3 covers 13 residues. V lost 6 bases, J lost 1 base, and 9 bases lay in between. The germline V gene encodes CDR1 WNHNN and CDR2 SYGVQD (reference sequence). This CDR3 reads CASRKQQNTEAFF. The CDR3 DNA sequence: TGCGCCAGCAGAAAACAGCAGAACACTGAAGCTTTCTTT.

J is TRBJ2-6 and V is TRBV5-4; D call uncertain. V lost 4 bases and J lost 3, with 2 bases in between. The CDR3 spans 12 residues. The germline gives CDR1 SGHNT, CDR2 YYREEE (reference sequence). As DNA, the CDR3 is TGTGCCAGCAGCCGTGGGGCCAACGTCCTGACTTTC. Its protein product is CASSRGANVLTF.

The J gene is TRBJ2-7, the V gene TRBV5-1; no firm D call. The CDR3 runs 15 residues. Germline CDR1 SGHRS, CDR2 YFSETQ. Deletions cut 1 base from V and 5 bases from J, with 16 bases between. The CDR3: CASSLRAPREDEQYF. The CDR3 coding sequence is TGCGCCAGCAGCTTGAGGGCCCCTCGCGAGGACGAGCAGTACTTC.

This clone came up once. The rearrangement joins TRBV15 to TRBJ2-7; TRBD2 aligns across 8 bases. This CDR3 has 14 residues. V trimming: 4 bases; J trimming: 0 bases; junction bases outside the gene matches: 2. Germline CDR1 and CDR2: LNHNV and YYDKDF (reference sequence). CDR3 coding DNA: TGTGCCACCAGCATCGGGGGGGTCTCCTACGAGCAGTACTTC. Protein sequence: CATSIGGVSYEQYF. The full variable domain, in which reference TRBV15 and TRBJ2-7 provide the parts outside the CDR3, is DAMVIQNPRYQVTQFGKPVTLSCSQTLNHNVMYWYQQKSSQAPKLLFHYYDKDFNNEADTPDNFQSRRPNTSFCFLDIRSPGLGDTAMYLCATSIGGVSYEQYFGPGTRLTVT.

This clone was recorded only once. This sample includes further DNA sequences coding for the same CDR3. The gene calls are TRBV2 and TRBJ1-5; the match to TRBD1 covers 8 bases. Germline CDR1 and CDR2: SNHLY and FYNNEI. J lost 4 bases, V lost 4 bases, and 6 bases had no gene match. The CDR3 totals 15 residues. The CDR3 DNA reads TGTGCCAGCAGTGCCAGAACAGGGGGGAATCAGCCCCAGCATTTT. It translates to CASSARTGGNQPQHF.

The chain has TRBV4-2 and TRBJ2-3; 10 positions agree with TRBD2. Germline trimming cut 6 bases from V and 0 bases from J; bases unmatched to any gene: 15. From germline, CDR1 is LGHNA and CDR2 YNFKEQ. The CDR3 length is 19 residues. The DNA for the CDR3 is TGTGCCAGCAGTTCCAAGAGAGCGGGAGGGGGGTTCAGCACAGATACGCAGTATTTT. This translates into CASSSKRAGGGFSTDTQYF.

This chain uses TRBV2 with TRBJ1-2, with D tentatively TRBD1 (5 bases). V was shortened by 7 bases and J by 4 bases, with 16 bases between the two germline ends. This CDR3 is built from 14 residues. Germline CDR1 is SNHLY and CDR2 is FYNNEI. DNA of the CDR3: TGTGCCAGCACCCTACCGGGACTGAGCTATGGCTACACCTTC. Encoded protein: CASTLPGLSYGYTF.

This chain uses TRBV9 with TRBJ2-1; weak D call: TRBD2 (6 bases). The germline V gene encodes CDR1 SGDLS and CDR2 YYNGEE. This CDR3 region has 16 residues. V lost 0 bases and J lost 0, with 10 bases in between. The CDR3 protein is CASSVGVSGSYNEQFF. The CDR3 DNA sequence: TGTGCCAGCAGCGTAGGTGTTAGCGGCTCCTACAATGAGCAGTTCTTC.